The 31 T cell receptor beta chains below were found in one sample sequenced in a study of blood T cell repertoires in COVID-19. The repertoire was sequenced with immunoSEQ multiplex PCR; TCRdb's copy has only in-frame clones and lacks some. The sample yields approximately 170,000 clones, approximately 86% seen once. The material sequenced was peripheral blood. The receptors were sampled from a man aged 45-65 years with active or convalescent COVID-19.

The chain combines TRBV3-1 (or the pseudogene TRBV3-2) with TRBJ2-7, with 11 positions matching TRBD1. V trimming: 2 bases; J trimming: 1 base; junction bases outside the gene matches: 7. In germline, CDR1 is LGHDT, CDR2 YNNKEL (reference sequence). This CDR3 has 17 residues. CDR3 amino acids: CASSQNAGTGGSYEQYF. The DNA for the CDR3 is TGTGCCAGCAGCCAAAATGCCGGGACAGGGGGGTCCTACGAGCAGTACTTC.

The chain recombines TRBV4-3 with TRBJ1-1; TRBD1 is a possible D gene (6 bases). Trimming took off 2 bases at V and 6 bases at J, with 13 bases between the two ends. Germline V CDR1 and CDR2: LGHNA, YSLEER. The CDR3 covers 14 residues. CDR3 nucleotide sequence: TGCGCCAGCAGCCAAACACAGGGCCTCGCTGAAGCTTTCTTT. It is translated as CASSQTQGLAEAFF.

The chain's CDR3 is CASSLAGQGSAENSPLHF. CDR3 in DNA: TGTGCCAGCAGCTTGGCCGGACAGGGATCGGCGGAAAATTCACCCCTCCACTTT. The genes are TRBV5-5 and TRBJ1-6; TRBD1 matches at 8 bases. This CDR3 comprises 18 residues. The trim removed 0 bases at V and 7 bases at J, leaving 12 bases unmatched. CDR1 is SGHKS and CDR2 is YYEKEE in the germline V gene (reference sequence).

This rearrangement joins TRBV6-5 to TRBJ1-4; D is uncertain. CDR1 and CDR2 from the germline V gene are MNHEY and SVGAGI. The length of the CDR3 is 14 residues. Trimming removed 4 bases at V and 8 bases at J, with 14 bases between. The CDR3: CASSSVGREEKLFF. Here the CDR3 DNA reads TGTGCCAGCAGTTCGGTCGGGAGGGAGGAAAAACTGTTTTTT.

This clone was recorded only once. CDR3 residues: CASGLGRDSVRETQYF. The CDR3 DNA is TGTGCTAGTGGTTTGGGCCGGGACTCTGTTCGGGAGACCCAGTACTTC. The V call is TRBV12-5, the J call TRBJ2-5, with D maybe TRBD2 (6 bases). The CDR3 has 16 amino acids. Germline lookup yields CDR1 LGHNT and CDR2 FRNRAP. V lost 1 base, J lost 5 bases, and 17 bases lay in between.

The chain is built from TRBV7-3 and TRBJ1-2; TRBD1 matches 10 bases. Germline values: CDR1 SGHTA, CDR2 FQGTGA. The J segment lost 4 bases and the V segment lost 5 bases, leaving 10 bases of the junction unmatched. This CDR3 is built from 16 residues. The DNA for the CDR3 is TGTGCCAGCAGCCCCTCCCAGACAGGGGGCCGCTATGGCTACACCTTC. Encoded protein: CASSPSQTGGRYGYTF.

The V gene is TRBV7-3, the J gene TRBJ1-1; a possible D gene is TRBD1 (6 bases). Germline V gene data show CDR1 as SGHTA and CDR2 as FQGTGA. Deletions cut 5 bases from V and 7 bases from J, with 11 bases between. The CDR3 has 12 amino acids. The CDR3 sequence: CASSVGGDEAFF. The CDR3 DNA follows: TGTGCCAGCAGCGTAGGGGGGGATGAAGCTTTCTTT.

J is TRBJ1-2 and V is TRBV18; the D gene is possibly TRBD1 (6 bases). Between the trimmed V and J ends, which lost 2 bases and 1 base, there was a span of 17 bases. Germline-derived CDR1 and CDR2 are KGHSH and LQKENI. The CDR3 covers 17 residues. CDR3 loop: CASSPSQQGWDNYGYTF. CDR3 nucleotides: TGTGCCAGCTCACCATCACAGCAGGGGTGGGATAACTATGGCTACACCTTC.

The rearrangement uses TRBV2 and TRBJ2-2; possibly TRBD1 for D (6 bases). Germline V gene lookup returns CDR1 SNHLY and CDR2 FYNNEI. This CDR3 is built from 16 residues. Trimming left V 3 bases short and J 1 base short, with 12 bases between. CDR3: CASSDSGTRNTGELFF. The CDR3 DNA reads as TGTGCCAGCAGTGACTCCGGGACACGGAACACCGGGGAGCTGTTTTTT. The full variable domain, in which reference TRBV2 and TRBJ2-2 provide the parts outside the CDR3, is EPEVTQTPSHQVTQMGQEVILRCVPISNHLYFYWYRQILGQKVEFLVSFYNNEISEKSEIFDDQFSVERPDGSNFTLKIRSTKLEDSAMYFCASSDSGTRNTGELFFGEGSRLTVL.

The CDR3 region is CASERGLAGTSTGELFF. CDR3 nucleotide sequence: TGCGCCAGCGAACGAGGGCTAGCGGGAACGTCGACCGGGGAGCTGTTTTTT. The V gene is TRBV5-1, the J gene TRBJ2-2; 9 bases map to TRBD2. This CDR3 contains 17 residues. The V gene's germline CDR1 is SGHRS and CDR2 YFSETQ. With V trimmed by 7 bases and J by 5 bases, 15 bases remained unmatched.

The CDR3 sequence is CAWSKGADGYTF. The CDR3 DNA is TGTGCCTGGAGTAAGGGGGCGGATGGCTACACCTTC. This chain connects TRBV30 to TRBJ1-2; TRBD1 matches 7 bases. The CDR3 has 12 amino acids. Losses at the gene ends were 2 bases for V and 6 bases for J; bases not matched to a gene: 3. Per the germline V gene, CDR1 is GTSNPN and CDR2 is SVGIG (reference sequence).

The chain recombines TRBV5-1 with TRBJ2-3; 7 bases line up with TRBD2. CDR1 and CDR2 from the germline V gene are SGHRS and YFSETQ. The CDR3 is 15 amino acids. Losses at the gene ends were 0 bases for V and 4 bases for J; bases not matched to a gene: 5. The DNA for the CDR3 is TGCGCCAGCAGCTTGGCCGGCGGGAGCGCAGATACGCAGTATTTT. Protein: CASSLAGGSADTQYF.

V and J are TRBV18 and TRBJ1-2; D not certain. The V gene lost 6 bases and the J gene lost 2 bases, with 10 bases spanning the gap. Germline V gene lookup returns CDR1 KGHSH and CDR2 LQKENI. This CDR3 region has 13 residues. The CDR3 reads CASSRDTNYGYTF. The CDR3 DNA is TGTGCCAGCTCTCGCGACACGAACTATGGCTACACCTTC. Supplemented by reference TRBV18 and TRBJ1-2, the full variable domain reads NAGVMQNPRHLVRRRGQEARLRCSPMKGHSHVYWYRQLPEEGLKFMVYLQKENIIDESGMPKERFSAEFPKEGPSILRIQQVVRGDSAAYFCASSRDTNYGYTFGSGTRLTVV.

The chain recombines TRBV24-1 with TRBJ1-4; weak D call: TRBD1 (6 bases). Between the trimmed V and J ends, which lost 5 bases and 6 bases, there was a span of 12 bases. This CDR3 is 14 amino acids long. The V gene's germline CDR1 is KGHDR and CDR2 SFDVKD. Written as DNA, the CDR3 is TGTGCCACCAGTGGAGGGGGGGTGGATGAAAAACTGTTTTTT. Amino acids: CATSGGGVDEKLFF.

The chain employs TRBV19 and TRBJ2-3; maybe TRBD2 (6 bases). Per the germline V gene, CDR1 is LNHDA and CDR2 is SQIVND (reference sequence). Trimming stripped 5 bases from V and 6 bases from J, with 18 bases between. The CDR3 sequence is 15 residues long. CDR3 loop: CASSGSSGRSDTQYF. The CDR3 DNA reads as TGTGCCAGTAGTGGTAGTAGCGGACGATCGGATACGCAGTATTTT.

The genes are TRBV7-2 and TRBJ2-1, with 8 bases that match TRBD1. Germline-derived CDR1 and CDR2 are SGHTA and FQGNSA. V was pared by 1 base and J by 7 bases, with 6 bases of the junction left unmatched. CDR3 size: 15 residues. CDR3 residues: CASSLVGQGRNEQFF. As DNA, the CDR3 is TGTGCCAGCAGCTTAGTAGGACAGGGTAGGAATGAGCAGTTCTTC.

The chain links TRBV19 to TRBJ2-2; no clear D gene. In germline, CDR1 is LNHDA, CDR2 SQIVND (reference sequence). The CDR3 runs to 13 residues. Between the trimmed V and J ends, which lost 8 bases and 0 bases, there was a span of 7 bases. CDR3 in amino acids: CASERSNTGELFF. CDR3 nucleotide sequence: TGTGCCAGTGAGAGGTCGAACACCGGGGAGCTGTTTTTT.

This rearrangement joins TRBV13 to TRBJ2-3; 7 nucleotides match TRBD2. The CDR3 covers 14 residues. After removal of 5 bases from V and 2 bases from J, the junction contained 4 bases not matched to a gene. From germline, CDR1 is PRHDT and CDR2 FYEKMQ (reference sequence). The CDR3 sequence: CASSPKRDTDTQYF. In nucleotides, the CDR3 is TGTGCCAGCAGCCCAAAGCGGGACACAGATACGCAGTATTTT.

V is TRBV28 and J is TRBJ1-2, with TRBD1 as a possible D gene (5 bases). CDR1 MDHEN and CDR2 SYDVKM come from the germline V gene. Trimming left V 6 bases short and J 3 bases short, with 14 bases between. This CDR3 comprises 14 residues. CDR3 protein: CASRSTSGHYGYTF. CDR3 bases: TGTGCCAGCAGGTCCACCTCAGGGCACTATGGCTACACCTTC.

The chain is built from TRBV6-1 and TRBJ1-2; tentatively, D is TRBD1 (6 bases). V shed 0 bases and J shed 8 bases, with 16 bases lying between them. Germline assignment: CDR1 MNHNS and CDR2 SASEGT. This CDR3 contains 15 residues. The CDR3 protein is CASSEADSALGGYTF. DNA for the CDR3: TGTGCCAGCAGTGAAGCGGACAGCGCCCTTGGGGGCTACACCTTC.

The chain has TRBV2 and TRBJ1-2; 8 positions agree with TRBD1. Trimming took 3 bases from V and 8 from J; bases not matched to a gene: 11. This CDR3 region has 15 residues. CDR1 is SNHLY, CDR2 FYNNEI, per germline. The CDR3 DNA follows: TGTGCCAGCAGTGATAGGACGGACAGGGTGAACGGCTACACCTTC. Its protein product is CASSDRTDRVNGYTF.

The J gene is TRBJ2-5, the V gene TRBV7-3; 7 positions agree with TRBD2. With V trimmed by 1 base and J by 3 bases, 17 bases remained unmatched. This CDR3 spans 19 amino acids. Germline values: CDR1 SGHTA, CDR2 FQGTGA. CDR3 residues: CASSLIPGGGGVTEETQYF. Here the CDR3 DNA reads TGTGCCAGCAGCTTAATCCCTGGCGGGGGTGGCGTGACGGAAGAGACCCAGTACTTC.

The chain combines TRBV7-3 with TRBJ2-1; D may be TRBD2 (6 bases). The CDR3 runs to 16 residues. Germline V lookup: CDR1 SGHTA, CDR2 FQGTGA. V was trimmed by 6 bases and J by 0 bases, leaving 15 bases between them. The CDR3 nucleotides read TGTGCCAGCAGTCCCCGCGGGACCCACTCCTACAATGAGCAGTTCTTC. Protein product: CASSPRGTHSYNEQFF.

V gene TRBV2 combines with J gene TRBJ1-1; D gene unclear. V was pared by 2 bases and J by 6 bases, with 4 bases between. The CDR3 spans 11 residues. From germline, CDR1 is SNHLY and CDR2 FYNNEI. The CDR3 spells CASSEYSEAFF. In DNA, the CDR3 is TGTGCCAGCAGTGAATATTCTGAAGCTTTCTTT.

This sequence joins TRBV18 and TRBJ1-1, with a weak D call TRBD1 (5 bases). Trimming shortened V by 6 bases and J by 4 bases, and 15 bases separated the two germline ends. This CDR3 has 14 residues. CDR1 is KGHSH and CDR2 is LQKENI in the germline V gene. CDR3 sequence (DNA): TGTGCCAGCTCTCTTGACAGAACGGGCACTGAAGCTTTCTTT. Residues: CASSLDRTGTEAFF.

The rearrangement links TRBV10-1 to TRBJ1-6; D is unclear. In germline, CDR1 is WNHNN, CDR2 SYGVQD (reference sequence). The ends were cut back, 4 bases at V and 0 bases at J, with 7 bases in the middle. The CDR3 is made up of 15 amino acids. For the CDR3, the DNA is TGCGCCAGCAGTGTTGGGAGCTCCTATAATTCACCCCTCCACTTT. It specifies CASSVGSSYNSPLHF.

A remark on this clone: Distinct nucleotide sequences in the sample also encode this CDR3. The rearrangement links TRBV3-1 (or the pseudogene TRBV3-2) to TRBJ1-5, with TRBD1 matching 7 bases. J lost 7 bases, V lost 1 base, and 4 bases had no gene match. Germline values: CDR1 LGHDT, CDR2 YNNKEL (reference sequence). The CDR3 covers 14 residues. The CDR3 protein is CASSQVGGGQPQHF. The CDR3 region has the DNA TGTGCCAGCAGCCAAGTAGGGGGCGGGCAGCCCCAGCATTTT.

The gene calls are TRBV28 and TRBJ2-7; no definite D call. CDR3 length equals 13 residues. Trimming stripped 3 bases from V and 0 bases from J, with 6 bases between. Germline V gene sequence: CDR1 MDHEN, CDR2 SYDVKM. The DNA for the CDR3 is TGTGCCAGCAGTTTGAGTCCCTCCTACGAGCAGTACTTC. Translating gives CASSLSPSYEQYF.

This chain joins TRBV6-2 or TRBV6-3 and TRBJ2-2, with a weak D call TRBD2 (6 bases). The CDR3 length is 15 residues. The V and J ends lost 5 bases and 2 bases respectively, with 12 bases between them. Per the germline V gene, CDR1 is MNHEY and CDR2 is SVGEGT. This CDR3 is CASSDRGRNTGELFF. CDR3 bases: TGTGCCAGCAGTGACCGGGGGAGAAACACCGGGGAGCTGTTTTTT.

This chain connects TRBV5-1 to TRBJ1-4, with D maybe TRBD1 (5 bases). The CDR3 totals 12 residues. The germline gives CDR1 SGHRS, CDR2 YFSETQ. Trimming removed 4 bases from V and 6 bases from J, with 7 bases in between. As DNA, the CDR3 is TGCGCCAGCAGCGCGGGGGATGAAAAACTGTTTTTT. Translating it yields CASSAGDEKLFF.

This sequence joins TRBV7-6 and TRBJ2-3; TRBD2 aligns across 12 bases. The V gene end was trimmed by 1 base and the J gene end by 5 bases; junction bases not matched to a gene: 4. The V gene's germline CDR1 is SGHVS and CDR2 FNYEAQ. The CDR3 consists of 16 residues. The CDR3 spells CASSLVILAGGDTQYF. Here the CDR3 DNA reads TGTGCCAGCAGCTTAGTAATACTAGCGGGGGGAGATACGCAGTATTTT. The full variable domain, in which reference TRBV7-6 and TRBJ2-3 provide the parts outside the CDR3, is GAGVSQSPRYKVTKRGQDVALRCDPISGHVSLYWYRQALGQGPEFLTYFNYEAQQDKSGLPNDRFSAERPEGSISTLTIQRTEQRDSAMYRCASSLVILAGGDTQYFGPGTRLTVL.